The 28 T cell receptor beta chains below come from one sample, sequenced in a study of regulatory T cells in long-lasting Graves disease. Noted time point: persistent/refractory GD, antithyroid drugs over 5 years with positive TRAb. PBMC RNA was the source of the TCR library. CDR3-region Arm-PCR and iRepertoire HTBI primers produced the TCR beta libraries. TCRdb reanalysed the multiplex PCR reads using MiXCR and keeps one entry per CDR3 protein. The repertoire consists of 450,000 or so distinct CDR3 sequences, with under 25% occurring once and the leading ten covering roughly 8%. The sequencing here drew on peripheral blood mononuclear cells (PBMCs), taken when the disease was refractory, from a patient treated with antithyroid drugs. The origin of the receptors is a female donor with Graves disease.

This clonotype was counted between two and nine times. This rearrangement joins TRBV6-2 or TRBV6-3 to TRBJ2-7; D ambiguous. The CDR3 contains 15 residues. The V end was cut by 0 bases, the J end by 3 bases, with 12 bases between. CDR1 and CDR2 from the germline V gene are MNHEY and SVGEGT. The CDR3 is CASSYSSLADYEQYF. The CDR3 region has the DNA TGTGCCAGCAGTTACTCGAGTCTGGCCGACTACGAGCAGTACTTC.

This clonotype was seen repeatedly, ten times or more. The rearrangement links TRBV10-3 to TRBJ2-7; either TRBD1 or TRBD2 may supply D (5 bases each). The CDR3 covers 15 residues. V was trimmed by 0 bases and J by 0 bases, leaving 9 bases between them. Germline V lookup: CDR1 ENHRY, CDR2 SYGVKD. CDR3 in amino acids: CAISESRGSSYEQYF. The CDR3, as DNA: TGTGCCATCAGTGAGTCGAGGGGATCCTCCTACGAGCAGTACTTC.

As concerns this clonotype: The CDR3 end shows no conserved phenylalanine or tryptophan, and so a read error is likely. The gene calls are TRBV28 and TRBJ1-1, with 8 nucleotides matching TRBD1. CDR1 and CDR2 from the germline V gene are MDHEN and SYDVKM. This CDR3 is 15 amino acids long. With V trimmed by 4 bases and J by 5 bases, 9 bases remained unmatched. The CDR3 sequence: CASSSPGQGRTEAFL. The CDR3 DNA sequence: TGTGCCAGCAGTTCCCCAGGACAGGGAAGAACTGAAGCTTTCCTT.

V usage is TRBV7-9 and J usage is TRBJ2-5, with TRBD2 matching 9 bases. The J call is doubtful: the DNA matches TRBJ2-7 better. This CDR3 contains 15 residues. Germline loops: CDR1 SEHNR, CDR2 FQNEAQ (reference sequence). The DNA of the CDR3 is TGTGCCAGCAGTTCCTTAGCGGGAGCTCCCTACGAGCAGTACTTC. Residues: CASSSLAGAPYEQYF.

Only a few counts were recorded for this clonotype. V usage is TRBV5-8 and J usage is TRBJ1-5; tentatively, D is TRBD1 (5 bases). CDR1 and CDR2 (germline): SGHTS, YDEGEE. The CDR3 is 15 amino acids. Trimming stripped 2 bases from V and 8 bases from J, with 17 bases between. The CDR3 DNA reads TGTGCCAGCAGCTTCTCCGGGGGATCCGGAGAGCCCCAGCATTTT. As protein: CASSFSGGSGEPQHF.

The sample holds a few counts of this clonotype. Written as DNA, the CDR3 is TGTGCCAGCAGTTTAACAGGGGCCCTTCCCTACGAGCAGTACTTC. Its translation: CASSLTGALPYEQYF. The chain is built from TRBV28 and TRBJ2-7; TRBD1 agrees at 7 bases. V shed 2 bases, J shed 2 bases, and the junction held 6 bases outside the gene matches. CDR1 is MDHEN and CDR2 is SYDVKM in the germline V gene. The CDR3 loop spans 15 amino acids.

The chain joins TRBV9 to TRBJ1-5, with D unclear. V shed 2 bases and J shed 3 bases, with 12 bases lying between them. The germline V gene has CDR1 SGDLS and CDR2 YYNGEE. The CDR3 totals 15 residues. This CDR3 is CASSVEGVINQPQHF. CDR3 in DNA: TGTGCCAGCAGCGTTGAGGGTGTGATCAATCAGCCCCAGCATTTT. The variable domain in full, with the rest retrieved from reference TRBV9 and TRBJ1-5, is DSGVTQTPKHLITATGQRVTLRCSPRSGDLSVYWYQQSLDQGLQFLIQYYNGEERAKGNILERFSAQQFPDLHSELNLSSLELGDSALYFCASSVEGVINQPQHFGDGTRLSIL.

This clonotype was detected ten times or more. In nucleotides, the CDR3 is TGTGCCAGCAGTCCCAGGACAGGGATGAATGAGCAGTTCTTC. This codes for CASSPRTGMNEQFF. The V call is TRBV27, the J call TRBJ2-1, with 8 bases aligning to TRBD1. CDR1 and CDR2 (germline): MNHEY, SMNVEV (reference sequence). Trimming removed 5 bases from V and 7 bases from J; junction bases left unmatched: 7. The length of the CDR3 is 14 residues.

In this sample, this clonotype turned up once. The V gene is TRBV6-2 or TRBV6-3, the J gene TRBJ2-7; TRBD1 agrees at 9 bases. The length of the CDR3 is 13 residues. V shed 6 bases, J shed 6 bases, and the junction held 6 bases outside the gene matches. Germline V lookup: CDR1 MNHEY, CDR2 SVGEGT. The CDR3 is CASRTGQGPEQYF. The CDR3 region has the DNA TGTGCCAGCAGAACGGGACAGGGACCCGAGCAGTACTTC.

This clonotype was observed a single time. The CDR3 DNA reads as TGCGCCAGCAGCTTGTGGCAGGCCGCGGGGAATGAGCAGTTCTTC. This sequence encodes CASSLWQAAGNEQFF. The V and J genes are TRBV5-1 and TRBJ2-1; possible D gene TRBD2, 6 bases. There are 15 residues in the CDR3. Germline CDR1 SGHRS, CDR2 YFSETQ. The V gene lost 1 base and the J gene lost 7 bases, with 15 bases spanning the gap.

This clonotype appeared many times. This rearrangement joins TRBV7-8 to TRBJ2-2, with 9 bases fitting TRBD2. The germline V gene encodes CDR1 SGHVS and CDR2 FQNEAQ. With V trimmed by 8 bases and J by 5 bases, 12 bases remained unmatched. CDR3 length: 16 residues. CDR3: CASGADSGRMTGELFF. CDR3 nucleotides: TGTGCCAGCGGGGCCGATAGCGGGAGAATGACCGGGGAGCTGTTTTTT.

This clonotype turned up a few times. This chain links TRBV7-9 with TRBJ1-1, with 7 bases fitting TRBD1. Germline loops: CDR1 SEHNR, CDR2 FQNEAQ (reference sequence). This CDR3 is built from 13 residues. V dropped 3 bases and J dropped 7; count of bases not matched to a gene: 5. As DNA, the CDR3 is TGTGCCAGCAGCTTGGGACAGAGGCTTGAAGCTTTCTTT. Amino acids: CASSLGQRLEAFF.

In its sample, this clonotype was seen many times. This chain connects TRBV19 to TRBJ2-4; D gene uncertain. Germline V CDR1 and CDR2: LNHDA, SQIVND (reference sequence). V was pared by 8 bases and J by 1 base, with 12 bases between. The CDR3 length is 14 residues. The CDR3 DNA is TGTGCCAGTTCGACCCCTGGGGCCAAAAACATTCAGTACTTC. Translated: CASSTPGAKNIQYF.

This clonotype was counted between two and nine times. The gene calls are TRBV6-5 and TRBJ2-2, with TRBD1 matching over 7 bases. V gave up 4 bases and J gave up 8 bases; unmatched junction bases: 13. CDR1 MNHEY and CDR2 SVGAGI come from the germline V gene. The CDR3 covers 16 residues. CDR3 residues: CASSSSPTGSRGELFF. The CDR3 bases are TGTGCCAGCAGTTCGAGCCCGACAGGGAGTCGAGGGGAGCTGTTTTTT.

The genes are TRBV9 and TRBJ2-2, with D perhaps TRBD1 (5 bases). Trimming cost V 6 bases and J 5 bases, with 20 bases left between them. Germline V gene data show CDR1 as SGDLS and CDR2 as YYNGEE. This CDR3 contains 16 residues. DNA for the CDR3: TGTGCCAGCACCTCAGGGTCGGGTGTAAGTACCGGGGAGCTGTTTTTT. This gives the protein CASTSGSGVSTGELFF.

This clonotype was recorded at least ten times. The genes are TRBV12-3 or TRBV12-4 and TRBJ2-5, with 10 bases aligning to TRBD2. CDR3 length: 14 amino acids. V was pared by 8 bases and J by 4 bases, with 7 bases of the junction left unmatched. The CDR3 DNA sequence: TGTGCCAGCGGCCGAAGCGGGAGGGGAGAGACCCAGTACTTC. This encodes CASGRSGRGETQYF.

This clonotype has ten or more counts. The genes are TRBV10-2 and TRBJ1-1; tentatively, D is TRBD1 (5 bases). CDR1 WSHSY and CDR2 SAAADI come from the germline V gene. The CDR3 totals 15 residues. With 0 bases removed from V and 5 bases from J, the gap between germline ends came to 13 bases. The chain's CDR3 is CASSESARVGTEAFF. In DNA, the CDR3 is TGCGCCAGCAGTGAGTCAGCCAGGGTGGGAACTGAAGCTTTCTTT.

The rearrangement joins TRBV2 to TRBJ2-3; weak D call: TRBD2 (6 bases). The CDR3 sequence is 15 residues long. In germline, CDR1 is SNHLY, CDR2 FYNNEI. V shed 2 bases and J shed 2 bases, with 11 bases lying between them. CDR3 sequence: CASSEYRGATDTQYF. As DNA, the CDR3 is TGTGCCAGCAGTGAATATCGCGGGGCCACAGATACGCAGTATTTT. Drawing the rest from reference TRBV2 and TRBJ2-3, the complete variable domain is EPEVTQTPSHQVTQMGQEVILRCVPISNHLYFYWYRQILGQKVEFLVSFYNNEISEKSEIFDDQFSVERPDGSNFTLKIRSTKLEDSAMYFCASSEYRGATDTQYFGPGTRLTVL.

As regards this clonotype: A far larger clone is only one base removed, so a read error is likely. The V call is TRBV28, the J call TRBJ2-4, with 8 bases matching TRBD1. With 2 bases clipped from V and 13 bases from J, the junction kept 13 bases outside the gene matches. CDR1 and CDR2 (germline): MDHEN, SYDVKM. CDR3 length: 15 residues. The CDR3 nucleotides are TGTGCCAGCAGTTTAGGGCAGGGGGCTTGGAATGAGCAGTACTTC. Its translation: CASSLGQGAWNEQYF.

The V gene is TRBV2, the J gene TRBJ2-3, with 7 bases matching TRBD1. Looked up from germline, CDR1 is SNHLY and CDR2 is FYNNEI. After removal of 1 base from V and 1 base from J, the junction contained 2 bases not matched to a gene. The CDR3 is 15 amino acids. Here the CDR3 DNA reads TGTGCCAGCAGTGAAGGACAGGGAGGCACAGATACGCAGTATTTT. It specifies CASSEGQGGTDTQYF.

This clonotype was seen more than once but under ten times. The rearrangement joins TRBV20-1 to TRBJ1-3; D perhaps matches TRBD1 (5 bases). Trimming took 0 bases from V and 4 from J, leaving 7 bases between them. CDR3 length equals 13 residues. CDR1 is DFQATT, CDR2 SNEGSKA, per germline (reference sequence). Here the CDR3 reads CSAREQGGNTIYF. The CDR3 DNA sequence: TGCAGTGCTAGAGAGCAGGGCGGAAACACCATATATTTT.

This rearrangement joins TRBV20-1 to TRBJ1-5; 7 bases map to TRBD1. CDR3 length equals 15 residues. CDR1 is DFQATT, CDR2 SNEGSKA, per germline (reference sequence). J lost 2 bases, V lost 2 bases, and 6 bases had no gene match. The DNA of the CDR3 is TGCAGTGCTAGAAAACAGGGGTCCGGCAATCAGCCCCAGCATTTT. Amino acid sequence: CSARKQGSGNQPQHF.

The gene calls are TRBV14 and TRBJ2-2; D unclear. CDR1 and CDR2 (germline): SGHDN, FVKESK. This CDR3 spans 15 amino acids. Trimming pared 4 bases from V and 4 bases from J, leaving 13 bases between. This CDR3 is CASSPSDGITGELFF. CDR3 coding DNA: TGTGCCAGCAGCCCCTCTGATGGAATCACCGGGGAGCTGTTTTTT.

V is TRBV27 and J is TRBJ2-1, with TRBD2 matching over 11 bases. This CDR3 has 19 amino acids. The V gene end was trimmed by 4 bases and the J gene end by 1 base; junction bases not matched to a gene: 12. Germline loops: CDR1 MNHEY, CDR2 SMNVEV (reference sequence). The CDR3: CASSSRYPTSGRSYNEQFF. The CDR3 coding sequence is TGTGCCAGCAGTTCCCGATACCCTACTAGCGGGAGATCCTACAATGAGCAGTTCTTC.

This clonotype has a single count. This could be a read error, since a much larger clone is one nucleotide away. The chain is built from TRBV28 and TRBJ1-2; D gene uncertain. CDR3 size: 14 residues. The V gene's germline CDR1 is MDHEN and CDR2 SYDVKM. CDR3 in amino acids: CAGSAPERTRGYTF. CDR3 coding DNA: TGTGCCGGCAGTGCCCCGGAGAGAACACGTGGCTACACCTTC.

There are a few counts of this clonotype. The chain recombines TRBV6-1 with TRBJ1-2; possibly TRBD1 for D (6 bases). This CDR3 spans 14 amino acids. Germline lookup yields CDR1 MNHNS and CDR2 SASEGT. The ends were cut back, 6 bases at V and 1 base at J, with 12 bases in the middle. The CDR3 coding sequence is TGTGCCAGCAGCACCCCGGACAGTAACTATGGCTACACCTTC. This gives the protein CASSTPDSNYGYTF.

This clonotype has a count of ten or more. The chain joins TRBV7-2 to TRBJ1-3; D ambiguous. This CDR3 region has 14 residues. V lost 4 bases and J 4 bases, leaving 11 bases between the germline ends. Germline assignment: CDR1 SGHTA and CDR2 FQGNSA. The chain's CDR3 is CASSSPTTGNTIYF. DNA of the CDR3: TGTGCCAGCAGCTCACCTACAACGGGAAACACCATATATTTT.

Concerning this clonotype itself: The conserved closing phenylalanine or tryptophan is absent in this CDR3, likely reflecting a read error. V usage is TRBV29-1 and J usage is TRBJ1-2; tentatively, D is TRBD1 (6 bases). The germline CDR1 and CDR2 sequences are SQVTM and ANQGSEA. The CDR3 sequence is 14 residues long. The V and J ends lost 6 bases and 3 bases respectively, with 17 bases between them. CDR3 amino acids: CSVDDRTNDYGYTL. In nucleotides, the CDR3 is TGCAGCGTCGATGACAGGACAAATGACTATGGCTACACCCTC.